This TCR beta chain was found in a study of shared clonotypes between healthy human individuals. CD45RO negativity and positive selection for CCR7 defined naive CD8 cells, a population that excluded terminally differentiated effector memory CD45RA+ cells. Only in-frame clones appear in the TCRdb table, and some are missing; sequencing was by immunoSEQ multiplex PCR. The data contain around 600,000 clones, roughly 98% of them singletons. Deletions cut 1 base from V and 8 bases from J, with 12 bases between. The CDR3 totals 13 residues. Germline V CDR1 and CDR2: SGHNT, YYREEE (reference sequence). V is TRBV5-4 and J is TRBJ2-5; a possible D gene is TRBD1 (6 bases). The source of this sequence is a man aged 25-45 years in good health. What was sequenced was naive CD8+ T cells sorted from blood. The CDR3 here is CASSLWTASTQYF. The CDR3 nucleotides read TGTGCCAGCAGCTTGTGGACAGCCAGCACCCAGTACTTC.